The 20 T cell receptor beta chains in this list originate from one sample, sequenced in a study of blood T cell repertoires in COVID-19. The assay was immunoSEQ multiplex PCR, and TCRdb's table has in-frame clones only and misses some. The table records around 140,000 clones, 60% to 75% of them present only once. Sequenced material: peripheral blood. The receptors come from a woman aged 70 to 79 with acute or convalescent COVID-19.

The chain carries TRBV27 and TRBJ1-1; tentative D call: TRBD1 (6 bases). Trimming removed 4 bases from V and 5 bases from J, with 17 bases in between. The CDR3 is made up of 15 amino acids. CDR1 is MNHEY, CDR2 SMNVEV, per germline (reference sequence). The CDR3 coding sequence is TGTGCCAGCAGTTCCCCGTCGGGCAGGGGAACTGAAGCTTTCTTT. Translated: CASSSPSGRGTEAFF.

CDR3 sequence reads: CASSERYSGDGSYEQYF. The DNA for the CDR3 is TGTGCCAGCAGTGAAAGGTATTCAGGGGACGGTTCCTACGAGCAGTACTTC. The chain has TRBV25-1 and TRBJ2-7, with a tentative D call TRBD1 (6 bases). The CDR3 has 17 amino acids. CDR1 and CDR2 from the germline V gene are MGHDK and SYGVNS. Deletions cut 2 bases from V and 1 base from J, with 18 bases between.

The chain carries TRBV24-1 and TRBJ2-2; TRBD2 matches 8 bases. The CDR3 is made up of 16 amino acids. J lost 3 bases, V lost 0 bases, and 2 bases had no gene match. CDR1 is KGHDR and CDR2 is SFDVKD in the germline V gene. The CDR3 here is CATSDLTAGDTGELFF. In DNA form, the CDR3 reads TGTGCCACCAGTGATTTGACAGCGGGAGACACCGGGGAGCTGTTTTTT.

The genes are TRBV28 and TRBJ1-2; 12 nucleotides align to TRBD1. Germline V CDR1 and CDR2: MDHEN, SYDVKM. The CDR3 contains 15 residues. After removal of 5 bases from V and 5 bases from J, the junction contained 6 bases not matched to a gene. CDR3 bases: TGTGCCAGCAGTACGGGACAGGGGGCGCAATATGGCTACACCTTC. Its translation is CASSTGQGAQYGYTF.

The chain carries TRBV28 and TRBJ2-2, with TRBD1 matching over 7 bases. Looked up from germline, CDR1 is MDHEN and CDR2 is SYDVKM. The CDR3 consists of 14 residues. The V and J ends lost 6 bases and 7 bases, in that order; junction bases with no gene match: 8. In DNA form, the CDR3 reads TGTGCCAGCAGGGGGACAGTTGGGGGCGGGGAGCTGTTTTTT. It encodes CASRGTVGGGELFF.

The chain combines TRBV5-1 with TRBJ2-3; 7 bases fit TRBD1. Germline-derived CDR1 and CDR2 are SGHRS and YFSETQ. After removal of 5 bases from V and 1 base from J, the junction contained 10 bases not matched to a gene. This CDR3 contains 16 residues. CDR3 DNA: TGCGCCAGCAGTTCCGTCATTACAGGGGGCACAGATACGCAGTATTTT. This sequence encodes CASSSVITGGTDTQYF.

This chain links TRBV5-6 with TRBJ2-7; D is unresolved. The CDR3 has 14 amino acids. Germline V gives CDR1 SGHDT, CDR2 YYEEEE. V was pared by 2 bases and J by 6 bases, with 15 bases between. The CDR3 loop reads CASSFSLTSGEQYF. CDR3 in DNA: TGTGCCAGCAGCTTCTCACTAACCTCGGGCGAGCAGTACTTC.

The chain recombines TRBV14 with TRBJ2-4, with D possibly being TRBD1 (6 bases). Germline V gene sequence: CDR1 SGHDN, CDR2 FVKESK. Trimming took off 4 bases at V and 3 bases at J, with 13 bases between the two ends. The length of the CDR3 is 15 residues. In DNA form, the CDR3 reads TGTGCCAGCAGCCTCAGGGGATCTCACAAAAACATTCAGTACTTC. Translation gives CASSLRGSHKNIQYF. Complete variable domain (other parts from reference TRBV14 and TRBJ2-4): EAGVTQFPSHSVIEKGQTVTLRCDPISGHDNLYWYRRVMGKEIKFLLHFVKESKQDESGMPNNRFLAERTGGTYSTLKVQPAELEDSGVYFCASSLRGSHKNIQYFGAGTRLSVL.

The chain recombines TRBV19 with TRBJ2-5, with 8 bases identical to TRBD1. The trim removed 3 bases at V and 5 bases at J, leaving 5 bases unmatched. The CDR3 loop spans 14 amino acids. CDR1 is LNHDA and CDR2 is SQIVND in the germline V gene (reference sequence). CDR3 loop: CASSMQGAFETQYF. The DNA for the CDR3 is TGTGCCAGTAGTATGCAGGGGGCTTTTGAGACCCAGTACTTC. The whole variable domain, filled in from reference TRBV19 and TRBJ2-5, reads DGGITQSPKYLFRKEGQNVTLSCEQNLNHDAMYWYRQDPGQGLRLIYYSQIVNDFQKGDIAEGYSVSREKKESFPLTVTSAQKNPTAFYLCASSMQGAFETQYFGPGTRLLVL.

In DNA form, the CDR3 reads TGCGCCAGCAGCCTCACAGATAGCAATCAGCCCCAGCATTTT. Its translation is CASSLTDSNQPQHF. The chain combines TRBV4-1 with TRBJ1-5; D call uncertain. The germline CDR1 and CDR2 sequences are MGHRA and YSYEKL. The CDR3 covers 14 residues. V lost 4 bases and J lost 0, with 7 bases in between.

The V call is TRBV7-8, the J call TRBJ2-7, with D unclear. Trimming removed 5 bases from V and 5 bases from J, with 10 bases in between. Germline V gives CDR1 SGHVS, CDR2 FQNEAQ. CDR3 size: 12 residues. In DNA, the CDR3 is TGTGCCAGCAGCCAATCTCTCCACGAGCAGTACTTC. Amino acid sequence: CASSQSLHEQYF.

The V call is TRBV28, the J call TRBJ2-7; D possibly corresponds to TRBD2 (7 bases). The CDR3 runs 15 residues. Trimming left V 5 bases short and J 3 bases short, with 17 bases between. Germline CDR1 reads MDHEN; CDR2 reads SYDVKM. The CDR3 spells CASSSTGRAFYEQYF. CDR3 coding DNA: TGTGCCAGCAGTAGTACAGGGAGGGCGTTCTACGAGCAGTACTTC.

This clone was detected only a few times. The chain couples TRBV9 to TRBJ1-2; 7 nucleotides match TRBD1. Germline CDR1 and CDR2: SGDLS and YYNGEE. The CDR3 is 14 residues long. The V and J ends lost 4 bases and 6 bases, in that order; junction bases with no gene match: 9. Here the CDR3 DNA reads TGTGCCAGCAGCCCCAAAGGTACAGGGGATGGCTACACCTTC. This encodes CASSPKGTGDGYTF.

V gene TRBV30 combines with J gene TRBJ1-1, with D tentatively TRBD1 (5 bases). The CDR3 is 14 residues long. Trimming took off 8 bases at V and 1 base at J, with 17 bases between the two ends. CDR1 GTSNPN and CDR2 SVGIG come from the germline V gene (reference sequence). The CDR3 loop reads CASSAGGTNTEAFF. CDR3 in DNA: TGTGCCAGCTCCGCGGGAGGGACGAACACTGAAGCTTTCTTT.

The chain's CDR3 is CASSLKQGRETGELFF. The CDR3 DNA reads as TGTGCCAGCAGCCTGAAACAGGGAAGAGAGACCGGGGAGCTGTTTTTT. The chain combines TRBV5-5 with TRBJ2-2; weak D call: TRBD1 (6 bases). Germline V gene sequence: CDR1 SGHKS, CDR2 YYEKEE (reference sequence). The ends were cut back, 4 bases at V and 5 bases at J, with 18 bases in the middle. The CDR3 is 16 residues long.

This clone was seen at least ten times. The chain employs TRBV7-9 and TRBJ2-7; TRBD1 matches 8 bases. V was clipped by 4 bases and J by 0 bases; unmatched bases: 5. The CDR3 has 15 amino acids. CDR1 and CDR2 from the germline V gene are SEHNR and FQNEAQ (reference sequence). This chain's CDR3 is CASSYPGQVSYEQYF. CDR3 nucleotides: TGTGCCAGCAGCTACCCGGGACAGGTCTCCTACGAGCAGTACTTC.

The chain carries TRBV4-1 and TRBJ1-2; possibly TRBD1 for D (6 bases). The CDR3 runs to 14 residues. Trimming stripped 1 base from V and 3 bases from J, with 9 bases between. Germline V gene data show CDR1 as MGHRA and CDR2 as YSYEKL. The CDR3 nucleotides are TGCGCCAGCAGCCAAGCAGGGGCGGACTATGGCTACACCTTC. It translates to CASSQAGADYGYTF.

Only a few counts were recorded for this clone. The chain couples TRBV6-5 to TRBJ1-1, with 8 bases that match TRBD1. This CDR3 has 11 amino acids. Germline assignment: CDR1 MNHEY and CDR2 SVGAGI. The ends lost 7 bases at V and 12 bases at J; junction bases unmatched: 7. CDR3 DNA: TGTGCCAGCACGCAGGGGGCCGGATCTTTCTTT. Protein product: CASTQGAGSFF.

This chain links TRBV24-1 with TRBJ2-3; D gene unclear. CDR1 KGHDR and CDR2 SFDVKD come from the germline V gene. With 0 bases removed from V and 8 bases from J, the gap between germline ends came to 8 bases. The CDR3 is 13 residues long. This CDR3 is CATSDLGLGTQYF. CDR3 nucleotides: TGTGCCACCAGTGATTTGGGGCTCGGTACGCAGTATTTT.

V gene TRBV10-3 combines with J gene TRBJ2-7; 10 positions match TRBD1. Looked up from germline, CDR1 is ENHRY and CDR2 is SYGVKD. The CDR3 contains 14 residues. After removal of 11 bases from V and 3 bases from J, the junction contained 10 bases not matched to a gene. This CDR3 reads CAARQGASIYEQYF. The CDR3 nucleotides are TGTGCCGCCCGACAGGGGGCGAGCATCTACGAGCAGTACTTC.